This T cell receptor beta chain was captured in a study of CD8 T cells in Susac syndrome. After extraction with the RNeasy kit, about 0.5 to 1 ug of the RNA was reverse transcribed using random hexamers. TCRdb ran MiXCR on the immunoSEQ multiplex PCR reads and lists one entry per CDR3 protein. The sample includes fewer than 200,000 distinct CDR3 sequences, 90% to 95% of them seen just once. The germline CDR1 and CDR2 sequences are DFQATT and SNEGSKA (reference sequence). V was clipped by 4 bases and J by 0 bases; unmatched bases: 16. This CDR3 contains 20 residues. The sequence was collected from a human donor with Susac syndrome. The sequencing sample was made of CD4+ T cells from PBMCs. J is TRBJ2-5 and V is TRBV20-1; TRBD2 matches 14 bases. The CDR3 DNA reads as TGCAGTGCTACGTATGAGACCGGGACTAGCGGGGGCCGGTACCAAGAGACCCAGTACTTC. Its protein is CSATYETGTSGGRYQETQYF.